This TCR beta chain comes out of a study of blood T cell repertoires in COVID-19. Background on the study: The United States, Italy and Spain supplied acute and convalescent COVID-19 samples.

This study enrolled people aged about 18 to 90 from about two dozen US geographic areas. Among Cohort 3 donors, those recovered had two negative PCRs, clearance, or symptom resolution. This CDR3 is built from 14 residues. With 0 bases removed from V and 2 bases from J, the gap between germline ends came to 11 bases. Germline V gene lookup returns CDR1 GTSNPN and CDR2 SVGIG (reference sequence). The count of this clone is one. In the source study's methods: Researchers report that nucleated cell counts were estimated from reference gene primer amplification. TCRdb's table, derived via immunoSEQ multiplex PCR, lists solely in-frame clones and lacks some. V, J and clone size derive from that table, while D and trimming were established from the DNA sequence. In the table there are under 450,000 clones, around 83% of which are singletons.

Sequenced: PBMCs or T cells enriched from blood (not recorded which). V usage is TRBV30 and J usage is TRBJ2-7; D is possibly TRBD1 (5 bases). The sequence came from a woman aged 45-59 years who had recovered from COVID-19. In DNA, the CDR3 is TGTGCCTGGAGTGTACAGGTGGGGCCCTACGAGCAGTACTTC. Its protein is CAWSVQVGPYEQYF.